The 23 T cell receptor beta chains below were found in one sample sequenced in a study of cytomegalovirus exposure and HLA in healthy donors. Researchers ran the PCR with 60 Vbeta and 13 Jbeta primers. Some clones are missing from TCRdb's copy, which holds only in-frame ones; the method was immunoSEQ multiplex PCR. Among more than 150,000 clones listed, over 80% were seen once. Sequenced: PBMCs. These receptors were obtained from a woman between 18 and 29 years old in good health and CMV-seronegative.

In the case of this clone: The sample carries other DNA sequences with the same CDR3. The rearrangement uses TRBV19 and TRBJ2-7, with D maybe TRBD1 (5 bases). This CDR3 spans 14 amino acids. CDR1 and CDR2 from the germline V gene are LNHDA and SQIVND (reference sequence). Trimming stripped 5 bases from V and 2 bases from J, with 13 bases between. The CDR3 loop reads CASSPGFVAYEQYF. The DNA of the CDR3 is TGTGCCAGTAGTCCAGGGTTTGTGGCCTACGAGCAGTACTTC.

This rearrangement joins TRBV6-5 to TRBJ1-2; D is perhaps TRBD1 (5 bases). The CDR3 length is 15 residues. The V end was cut by 5 bases, the J end by 4 bases, with 17 bases between. Germline V gives CDR1 MNHEY, CDR2 SVGAGI. CDR3 DNA: TGTGCCAGCAGTGGACGGACGTCCGGGGGCTATGGCTACACCTTC. Its translation is CASSGRTSGGYGYTF.

The rearrangement uses TRBV11-2 and TRBJ2-4; 12 bases match TRBD1. This CDR3 comprises 18 residues. Trimming at V came to 6 bases and at J to 4 bases, leaving 13 bases not matched to a gene. The germline gives CDR1 SGHAT, CDR2 FQNNGV. The CDR3 protein is CASRAPGQGASDKNIQYF. CDR3 DNA: TGTGCCAGCAGGGCACCGGGACAGGGGGCGAGTGATAAAAACATTCAGTACTTC.

In regard to this clone: The sample has other DNA sequences that encode this CDR3 too. The chain links TRBV20-1 to TRBJ1-4; D is ambiguous. V was shortened by 6 bases and J by 5 bases, with 7 bases between the two germline ends. The germline V gene has CDR1 DFQATT and CDR2 SNEGSKA (reference sequence). This CDR3 spans 11 amino acids. The CDR3 region is CSANRNEKLFF. CDR3 nucleotides: TGCAGTGCGAACCGGAATGAAAAACTGTTTTTT.

The genes are TRBV18 and TRBJ1-2; no clear D gene. Germline V gene sequence: CDR1 KGHSH, CDR2 LQKENI. Trimming left V 3 bases short and J 5 bases short, with 13 bases between. CDR3 size: 14 residues. The DNA of the CDR3 is TGTGCCAGCTCACCGAGAGGGCAGTCTTATGGCTACACCTTC. Encoded protein: CASSPRGQSYGYTF. The whole variable domain, remainder taken from reference TRBV18 and TRBJ1-2, is NAGVMQNPRHLVRRRGQEARLRCSPMKGHSHVYWYRQLPEEGLKFMVYLQKENIIDESGMPKERFSAEFPKEGPSILRIQQVVRGDSAAYFCASSPRGQSYGYTFGSGTRLTVV.

This chain links TRBV7-9 with TRBJ2-7; D call uncertain. The V gene's germline CDR1 is SEHNR and CDR2 FQNEAQ (reference sequence). The V end was cut by 5 bases, the J end by 4 bases, with 15 bases between. CDR3 length: 14 amino acids. The CDR3 region is CASSPPTRSYEQYF. The CDR3 bases are TGTGCCAGCAGCCCCCCGACTCGATCGTACGAGCAGTACTTC.

The sample holds one count of this clone. This rearrangement joins TRBV30 to TRBJ2-7, with 7 bases that match TRBD1. Germline V gene lookup returns CDR1 GTSNPN and CDR2 SVGIG (reference sequence). The CDR3 sequence is 13 residues long. The trim removed 2 bases at V and 4 bases at J, leaving 5 bases unmatched. The CDR3 sequence: CAWSTVGQYEQYF. CDR3 bases: TGTGCCTGGAGTACGGTGGGACAGTACGAGCAGTACTTC.

This clone was seen a few times. The V gene is TRBV11-1, the J gene TRBJ2-3, with 8 bases identical to TRBD1. J was trimmed by 3 bases and V by 2 bases; bases with no gene match: 1. CDR3 length equals 14 residues. In germline, CDR1 is SGHAT, CDR2 FQDESV (reference sequence). The CDR3 bases are TGTGCCAGCAGCTTACAGGGGGCAACAGATACGCAGTATTTT. It codes for CASSLQGATDTQYF.

This clone came up once. The chain carries TRBV30 and TRBJ1-2, with D possibly being TRBD1 (6 bases). V was cut by 1 base and J by 8 bases, with 14 bases left in between. Germline V gene sequence: CDR1 GTSNPN, CDR2 SVGIG (reference sequence). The CDR3 totals 13 residues. The CDR3 reads CAWSGGQGNGYTF. The CDR3 DNA reads TGTGCCTGGAGTGGTGGTCAGGGGAACGGCTACACCTTC.

V usage is TRBV30 and J usage is TRBJ1-1; a possible D gene is TRBD1 (6 bases). The CDR3 spans 15 residues. Germline lookup yields CDR1 GTSNPN and CDR2 SVGIG (reference sequence). Trimming shortened V by 0 bases and J by 0 bases, and 11 bases separated the two germline ends. CDR3 in DNA: TGTGCCTGGAGTGTAGGGGGAAATATGAACACTGAAGCTTTCTTT. This translates into CAWSVGGNMNTEAFF.

This clone was counted only a few times. In DNA form, the CDR3 reads TGCGCCAGCAGTGACCCGACTACTAGGGCGGAGACCCAGTACTTC. This encodes CASSDPTTRAETQYF. This chain joins TRBV10-2 and TRBJ2-5, with a weak D call TRBD2 (5 bases). Germline V gene lookup returns CDR1 WSHSY and CDR2 SAAADI. V shed 3 bases and J shed 5 bases, with 16 bases lying between them. The CDR3 is 15 amino acids.

The V call is TRBV5-1, the J call TRBJ1-1; 7 bases agree with TRBD1. CDR1 SGHRS and CDR2 YFSETQ come from the germline V gene. The CDR3 runs 13 residues. V lost 4 bases and J lost 7; bases outside the gene matches: 7. CDR3 nucleotide sequence: TGCGCCAGCAGCCGGGACAGCCACCTTGAAGCTTTCTTT. Translated: CASSRDSHLEAFF.

CDR3 region: CASSLDLWGDRLTEAFF. In DNA, the CDR3 is TGTGCCAGCAGCTTAGATCTGTGGGGTGACAGACTGACTGAAGCTTTCTTT. The J gene is TRBJ1-1, the V gene TRBV11-3; TRBD1 is a possible D gene (5 bases). CDR1 and CDR2 (germline): SGHNT, YENEEA. CDR3 length: 17 residues. V lost 0 bases and J lost 5, with 19 bases in between. The complete variable domain, with remaining parts taken from reference TRBV11-3 and TRBJ1-1, reads EAGVVQSPRYKIIEKKQPVAFWCNPISGHNTLYWYLQNLGQGPELLIRYENEEAVDDSQLPKDRFSAERLKGVDSTLKIQPAELGDSAVYLCASSLDLWGDRLTEAFFGQGTRLTVV.

V usage is TRBV9 and J usage is TRBJ1-2, with D tentatively TRBD1 (6 bases). The V and J ends lost 1 base and 0 bases respectively, with 22 bases between them. The CDR3 extends over 19 amino acids. Per germline, CDR1 SGDLS and CDR2 YYNGEE. DNA for the CDR3: TGTGCCAGCAGCGTAAGTCGGGTTCAGGGGCAGGCTGCTAACTATGGCTACACCTTC. This codes for CASSVSRVQGQAANYGYTF.

The chain couples TRBV7-9 to TRBJ2-7; TRBD2 matches at 9 bases. Germline values: CDR1 SEHNR, CDR2 FQNEAQ (reference sequence). The junction had 4 bases not matched to a gene; V was cut back by 2 bases and J by 2 bases. The CDR3 runs to 15 residues. This CDR3 is CASSLMSSGTYEQYF. The CDR3 DNA is TGTGCCAGCAGCTTAATGTCTAGCGGGACCTACGAGCAGTACTTC.

The chain uses TRBV6-6 and TRBJ1-1; 10 nucleotides match TRBD1. The CDR3 is 15 residues long. Germline values: CDR1 MNHNY, CDR2 SVGAGI (reference sequence). Germline trimming cut 0 bases from V and 6 bases from J; bases unmatched to any gene: 4. The CDR3 protein is CASSYSGQGSPEAFF. CDR3 nucleotide sequence: TGTGCCAGCAGTTACTCGGGACAGGGGAGCCCTGAAGCTTTCTTT.

V and J are TRBV10-3 and TRBJ2-7; 8 nucleotides match TRBD1. Germline CDR1 reads ENHRY; CDR2 reads SYGVKD. The CDR3 loop spans 11 amino acids. The junction had 5 bases not matched to a gene; V was cut back by 10 bases and J by 6 bases. CDR3 protein: CATKTGAEQYF. CDR3 in DNA: TGTGCCACCAAGACAGGGGCCGAGCAGTACTTC.

This chain joins TRBV25-1 and TRBJ2-1, with 7 positions matching TRBD1. The ends lost 5 bases at V and 5 bases at J; junction bases unmatched: 3. CDR1 MGHDK and CDR2 SYGVNS come from the germline V gene. The CDR3 spans 13 residues. CDR3 DNA sequence: TGTGCCAGCAGTACAGGGGTCCACAATGAGCAGTTCTTC. Protein: CASSTGVHNEQFF.

This clone appeared a single time. V and J are TRBV6-1 and TRBJ2-2, with D perhaps TRBD2 (7 bases). Germline-derived CDR1 and CDR2 are MNHNS and SASEGT. V lost 7 bases, J lost 6 bases, and 15 bases lay in between. The CDR3 spans 14 residues. The CDR3 spells CASTYRGAAGELFF. The CDR3 DNA reads as TGTGCCAGCACCTACCGGGGGGCGGCCGGGGAGCTGTTTTTT.

V and J are TRBV7-2 and TRBJ1-1; D ambiguous. Trimming took off 5 bases at V and 6 bases at J, with 13 bases between the two ends. The CDR3 covers 13 residues. Germline assignment: CDR1 SGHTA and CDR2 FQGNSA. CDR3 DNA: TGTGCCAGCAGCCCCCGGAGTGCCGCTGAAGCTTTCTTT. Its translation is CASSPRSAAEAFF.

The V gene is TRBV9, the J gene TRBJ2-2; D may be TRBD2 (6 bases). The CDR3 has 14 residues. Germline V gives CDR1 SGDLS, CDR2 YYNGEE. Trimming stripped 0 bases from V and 6 bases from J, with 9 bases between. CDR3: CASSVGGGPGELFF. In DNA form, the CDR3 reads TGTGCCAGCAGCGTAGGTGGAGGGCCCGGGGAGCTGTTTTTT.

The rearrangement links TRBV7-2 to TRBJ1-1; TRBD1 is a possible D gene (5 bases). This CDR3 has 13 amino acids. The germline gives CDR1 SGHTA, CDR2 FQGNSA. V was cut by 0 bases and J by 12 bases, with 14 bases left in between. DNA of the CDR3: TGTGCCAGCAGCTTAGCCCAGGCAGGGCAGCCTTTCTTT. Its translation: CASSLAQAGQPFF. The full variable domain, rest sourced from reference TRBV7-2 and TRBJ1-1, is GAGVSQSPSNKVTEKGKDVELRCDPISGHTALYWYRQSLGQGLEFLIYFQGNSAPDKSGLPSDRFSAERTGGSVSTLTIQRTQQEDSAVYLCASSLAQAGQPFFGQGTRLTVV.

The rearrangement links TRBV5-6 to TRBJ2-3; D remains unclear. V dropped 0 bases and J dropped 4 bases, with 6 bases sitting between them. Germline loops: CDR1 SGHDT, CDR2 YYEEEE. The CDR3 totals 13 residues. As DNA, the CDR3 is TGTGCCAGCAGCTTGGGAGGCCCAGATACGCAGTATTTT. It codes for CASSLGGPDTQYF.